A single TCR beta chain is shown here with its context. TCRdb's copy holds only in-frame clones and misses some; the assay was immunoSEQ multiplex PCR. The sample lists 600,000 to 750,000 clones; roughly 70% were seen once. The data stem from a study of shared clonotypes between healthy human individuals. The germline CDR1 and CDR2 sequences are SGHRS and YFSETQ. The CDR3 runs to 16 residues. The germline V and J ends were trimmed by 2 bases and 4 bases, with 18 bases remaining between them. The healthy adult donors were HIV-negative and reported no recent acute infections or vaccinations. Sequencing was carried out using memory CD4+ T cells sorted from blood. Sample subset: CD45RA-negative fraction. The receptor was derived from a young woman in good health. The chain employs TRBV5-1 and TRBJ2-5, with D perhaps TRBD1 or TRBD2 (5 bases each). As DNA, the CDR3 is TGCGCCAGCAGCTTTAACTCAGGGACGACAGCAGAGACCCAGTACTTC. It codes for CASSFNSGTTAETQYF.